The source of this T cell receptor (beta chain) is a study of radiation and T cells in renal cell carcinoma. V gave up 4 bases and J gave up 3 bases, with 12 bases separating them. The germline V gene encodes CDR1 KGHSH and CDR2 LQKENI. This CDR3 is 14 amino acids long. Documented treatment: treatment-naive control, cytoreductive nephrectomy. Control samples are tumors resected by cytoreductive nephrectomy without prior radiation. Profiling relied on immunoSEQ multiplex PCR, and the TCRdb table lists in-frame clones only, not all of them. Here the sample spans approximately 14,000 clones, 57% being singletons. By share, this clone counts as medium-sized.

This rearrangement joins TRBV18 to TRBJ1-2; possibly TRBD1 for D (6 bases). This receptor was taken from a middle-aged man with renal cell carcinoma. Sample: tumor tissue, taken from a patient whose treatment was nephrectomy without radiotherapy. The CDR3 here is CASSRGAGDYGYTF. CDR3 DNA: TGTGCCAGCTCACGGGGGGCTGGGGACTATGGCTACACCTTC.